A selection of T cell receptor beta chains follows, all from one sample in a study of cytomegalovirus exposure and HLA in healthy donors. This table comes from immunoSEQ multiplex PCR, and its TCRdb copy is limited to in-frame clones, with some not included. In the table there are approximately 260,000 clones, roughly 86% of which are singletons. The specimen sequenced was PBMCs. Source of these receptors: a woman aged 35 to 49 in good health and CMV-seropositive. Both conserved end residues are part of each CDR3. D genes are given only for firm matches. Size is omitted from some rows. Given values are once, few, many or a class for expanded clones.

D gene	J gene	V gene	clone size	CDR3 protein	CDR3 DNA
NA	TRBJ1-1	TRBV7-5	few	CVRSLPGQNTEAFF	TGTGTCAGAAGCTTGCCCGGACAGAACACTGAAGCTTTCTTT
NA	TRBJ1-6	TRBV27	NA	CASSSGRESPLHF	TGTGCCAGCAGTTCAGGGAGGGAGTCACCCCTCCACTTT
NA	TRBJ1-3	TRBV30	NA	CAWSSGLYSGNTIYF	TGTGCCTGGTCCTCAGGGCTATACTCTGGAAACACCATATATTTT
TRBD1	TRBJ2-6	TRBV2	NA	CASSFPGTGIAGANGLTF	TGTGCCAGCAGCTTTCCCGGGACAGGGATCGCTGGGGCCAACGGCCTGACTTTC
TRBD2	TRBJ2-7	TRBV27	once	CASSSRDYHSYEQYF	TGTGCCAGCAGTTCCCGGGACTACCACTCCTACGAGCAGTACTTC
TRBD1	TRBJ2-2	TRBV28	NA	CASSLFGQGLAGELFF	TGTGCCAGCAGTTTATTTGGACAGGGGTTGGCCGGGGAGCTGTTTTTT
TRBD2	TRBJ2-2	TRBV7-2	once	CASSTHSGRATGELFF	TGTGCCAGCAGCACCCATAGCGGGAGGGCCACCGGGGAGCTGTTTTTT
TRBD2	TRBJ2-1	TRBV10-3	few	CAISMGLAGVGSYNEQFF	TGTGCCATCAGTATGGGACTAGCGGGAGTGGGCTCCTACAATGAGCAGTTCTTC
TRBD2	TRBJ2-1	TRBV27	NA	CASSLSSSGRSHEQFF	TGTGCCAGCAGTTTATCAAGTAGCGGGAGATCCCATGAGCAGTTCTTC
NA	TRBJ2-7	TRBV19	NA	CASSIGLHLSYEQYF	TGTGCCAGTAGTATCGGACTCCACCTCTCCTACGAGCAGTACTTC
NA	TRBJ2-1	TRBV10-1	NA	CASSDKADLVLEQFF	TGCGCCAGCAGCGATAAAGCGGATCTGGTGCTTGAGCAGTTCTTC
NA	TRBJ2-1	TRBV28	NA	CASGTRGNTGGGFF	TGTGCCAGCGGTACCCGGGGAAACACCGGCGGCGGGTTCTTC